This T cell receptor (beta chain) was obtained from a study of OX40 agonist ivuxolimab in advanced cancers. The method was immunoSEQ multiplex PCR; TCRdb's version includes in-frame clones alone and lacks a portion of them. The sample shows about 24,000 clones, over 80% of them seen only once. The sample here was CD4+ or CD8+ T cells sorted from blood, taken in a trial of the OX40 agonist ivuxolimab. The receptor was isolated from an adult with an advanced solid tumor such as melanoma, head and neck, liver or kidney cancer.

CDR3 sequence reads: CASSQDSAWRTNEKLFF. The CDR3 DNA reads as TGCGCCAGCAGCCAAGATAGTGCGTGGAGAACTAATGAAAAACTGTTTTTT. The rearrangement uses TRBV4-3 and TRBJ1-4; D remains ambiguous. V lost 0 bases to trimming and J lost 1 base, with 12 bases between them. This CDR3 contains 17 residues. CDR1 is LGHNA, CDR2 YSLEER, per germline.